Below are 26 T cell receptor beta chains sequenced from a single sample in a study of T cells after yellow fever vaccination. TCRdb redid the calling of the 5' RACE reads with MiXCR, one entry per CDR3 protein. The data contain 450,000 to 550,000 distinct CDR3 sequences, 20% to 25% of them singletons. Source: PBMCs, taken around 3 weeks after the first yellow fever vaccination. These receptors were taken from a young man who received the YFV17D yellow fever vaccine.

The chain carries TRBV13 and TRBJ2-7; no definite D call. Trimming shortened V by 3 bases and J by 4 bases, and 10 bases separated the two germline ends. Germline V gene data show CDR1 as PRHDT and CDR2 as FYEKMQ (reference sequence). The CDR3 runs to 13 residues. The CDR3 region is CASSFRPVYEQYF. In DNA form, the CDR3 reads TGTGCCAGCAGCTTCCGACCCGTTTACGAGCAGTACTTC.

This clonotype was detected only a few times. This sequence joins TRBV6-2 or TRBV6-3 and TRBJ2-2; 7 nucleotides line up with TRBD1. This CDR3 region has 14 residues. V was clipped by 8 bases and J by 3 bases; unmatched bases: 6. Germline CDR1 MNHEY, CDR2 SVGEGT. The CDR3 DNA is TGTGCCAGCTCCGGGACAGAACACACCGGGGAGCTGTTTTTT. It is translated as CASSGTEHTGELFF.

V gene TRBV12-3 or TRBV12-4 combines with J gene TRBJ2-3; TRBD1 matches 11 bases. The CDR3 covers 16 residues. Trimming at V came to 5 bases and at J to 3 bases, leaving 7 bases not matched to a gene. The CDR3 nucleotides read TGTGCCAGCAGTCGGGACAGGGGGGCCCTAACAGATACGCAGTATTTT. This translates into CASSRDRGALTDTQYF.

The chain employs TRBV7-9 and TRBJ1-1; TRBD1 aligns across 7 bases. J lost 5 bases, V lost 3 bases, and 6 bases had no gene match. This CDR3 region has 14 residues. Germline V gene data show CDR1 as SEHNR and CDR2 as FQNEAQ (reference sequence). CDR3 DNA sequence: TGTGCCAGCAGCTTGGAGGGGGCGCCAACTGAAGCTTTCTTT. Protein sequence: CASSLEGAPTEAFF.

The J gene is TRBJ1-2, the V gene TRBV7-3; D is possibly TRBD1 (5 bases). Per the germline V gene, CDR1 is SGHTA and CDR2 is FQGTGA. V shed 3 bases and J shed 0 bases, with 11 bases lying between them. CDR3 length: 15 residues. The chain's CDR3 is CASSFAGGPNYGYTF. As DNA, the CDR3 is TGTGCCAGCAGCTTTGCGGGGGGACCTAACTATGGCTACACCTTC.

The rearrangement links TRBV5-1 to TRBJ1-4; possibly TRBD1 for D (6 bases). CDR1 and CDR2 from the germline V gene are SGHRS and YFSETQ. CDR3 length equals 15 residues. V was shortened by 4 bases and J by 1 base, with 11 bases between the two germline ends. CDR3 region: CASSPQGITNEKLFF. CDR3 DNA sequence: TGCGCCAGCAGCCCTCAGGGGATAACTAATGAAAAACTGTTTTTT.

The CDR3 coding sequence is TGTGCCACCAGTGACCCCAGGGCCGCAGATACGCAGTATTTT. Translating it yields CATSDPRAADTQYF. The chain combines TRBV24-1 with TRBJ2-3, with TRBD1 as a possible D gene (5 bases). CDR3 length equals 14 residues. CDR1 is KGHDR and CDR2 is SFDVKD in the germline V gene. V lost 4 bases, J lost 4 bases, and 11 bases lay in between.

The genes are TRBV5-1 and TRBJ1-1; 10 nucleotides match TRBD1. The CDR3 has 16 amino acids. The V segment lost 1 base and the J segment 6 bases; nucleotides outside the gene matches: 9. Per the germline V gene, CDR1 is SGHRS and CDR2 is YFSETQ. CDR3 region: CASSLRQGAGNSEAFF. The CDR3 nucleotides are TGCGCCAGCAGCTTGCGACAGGGGGCCGGTAATTCTGAAGCTTTCTTT. Full variable domain (remainder filled in from reference TRBV5-1 and TRBJ1-1): KAGVTQTPRYLIKTRGQQVTLSCSPISGHRSVSWYQQTPGQGLQFLFEYFSETQRNKGNFPGRFSGRQFSNSRSEMNVSTLELGDSALYLCASSLRQGAGNSEAFFGQGTRLTVV.

This clonotype occurred a few times. V gene TRBV18 combines with J gene TRBJ2-4; D unresolved. The germline CDR1 and CDR2 sequences are KGHSH and LQKENI. There are 14 residues in the CDR3. V lost 3 bases to trimming and J lost 3 bases, with 9 bases between them. CDR3 nucleotides: TGTGCCAGCTCACCGGAGTGGGGCAAAAACATTCAGTACTTC. Amino acid sequence: CASSPEWGKNIQYF.

This clonotype appeared a few times. This chain links TRBV9 with TRBJ2-7; 7 nucleotides agree with TRBD1. From germline, CDR1 is SGDLS and CDR2 YYNGEE. This CDR3 has 15 amino acids. The junction had 10 bases not matched to a gene; V was cut back by 4 bases and J by 3 bases. The CDR3 reads CASSPRDRINYEQYF. For the CDR3, the DNA is TGTGCCAGCAGCCCCCGGGACAGAATTAACTACGAGCAGTACTTC. The full variable domain, rest sourced from reference TRBV9 and TRBJ2-7, is DSGVTQTPKHLITATGQRVTLRCSPRSGDLSVYWYQQSLDQGLQFLIQYYNGEERAKGNILERFSAQQFPDLHSELNLSSLELGDSALYFCASSPRDRINYEQYFGPGTRLTVT.

In this sample, this clonotype turned up a few times. This rearrangement joins TRBV4-1 to TRBJ2-7, with 9 bases lining up with TRBD1. The CDR3 runs 17 residues. Germline V CDR1 and CDR2: MGHRA, YSYEKL. V trimming: 1 base; J trimming: 3 bases; junction bases outside the gene matches: 10. The CDR3 region is CASSQVVTDRGFYEQYV. CDR3 in DNA: TGCGCCAGCAGCCAAGTTGTTACCGACAGGGGGTTCTACGAGCAGTACGTC.

The V and J genes are TRBV9 and TRBJ2-1, with D perhaps being TRBD1 or TRBD2 (5 bases each). Trimming pared 2 bases from V and 2 bases from J, leaving 17 bases between. Germline-derived CDR1 and CDR2 are SGDLS and YYNGEE. The CDR3 consists of 17 residues. Written as DNA, the CDR3 is TGTGCCAGCAGCGTCGACTATGCGAGGGGAGCCTACAATGAGCAGTTCTTC. Translation: CASSVDYARGAYNEQFF.

The CDR3 DNA sequence: TGCAGTGCTAGAGATCTCGGGGAAGGGACCGGGGAGCTGTTTTTT. Residues: CSARDLGEGTGELFF. The J gene is TRBJ2-2, the V gene TRBV20-1; weak D call: TRBD2 (5 bases). The germline gives CDR1 DFQATT, CDR2 SNEGSKA (reference sequence). The CDR3 covers 15 residues. V lost 0 bases and J 5 bases, leaving 13 bases between the germline ends.

V is TRBV5-6 and J is TRBJ1-5; D is unclear. The CDR3 has 12 residues. CDR1 is SGHDT, CDR2 YYEEEE, per germline. V was clipped by 0 bases and J by 8 bases, with 6 bases between them. CDR3 bases: TGTGCCAGCAGCTTGGCTGGGGAGCCCCAGCATTTT. This translates into CASSLAGEPQHF.

This clonotype was seen more than once but under ten times. The chain couples TRBV5-1 to TRBJ1-6, with D perhaps matching TRBD1 (6 bases). Germline CDR1 is SGHRS and CDR2 is YFSETQ. This CDR3 has 16 residues. Trimming cost V 1 base and J 5 bases, with 13 bases left between them. CDR3 in DNA: TGCGCCAGCAGCTTGTACCAAACAGGGCATAATTCACCCCTCCACTTT. It translates to CASSLYQTGHNSPLHF. The variable domain in full, with the rest retrieved from reference TRBV5-1 and TRBJ1-6, is KAGVTQTPRYLIKTRGQQVTLSCSPISGHRSVSWYQQTPGQGLQFLFEYFSETQRNKGNFPGRFSGRQFSNSRSEMNVSTLELGDSALYLCASSLYQTGHNSPLHFGNGTRLTVT.

This clonotype was detected a few times. The V call is TRBV7-8, the J call TRBJ2-5; 11 nucleotides agree with TRBD2. CDR1 is SGHVS, CDR2 FQNEAQ, per germline. This CDR3 region has 15 residues. V shed 6 bases, J shed 3 bases, and the junction held 6 bases outside the gene matches. The CDR3 loop reads CASRSRLAGKETQYF. CDR3 in DNA: TGTGCCAGCAGGAGTCGACTAGCGGGGAAAGAGACCCAGTACTTC. Looking up the rest from reference TRBV7-8 and TRBJ2-5 gives the full variable domain: GAGVSQSPRYKVAKRGQDVALRCDPISGHVSLFWYQQALGQGPEFLTYFQNEAQLDKSGLPSDRFFAERPEGSVSTLKIQRTQQEDSAVYLCASRSRLAGKETQYFGPGTRLLVL.

For this clonotype: As the CDR3 is not closed by the conserved phenylalanine or tryptophan, this likely results from a read error. This chain links TRBV15 with TRBJ2-1, with D perhaps matching TRBD1 (5 bases). CDR3 size: 15 residues. Per the germline V gene, CDR1 is LNHNV and CDR2 is YYDKDF (reference sequence). V lost 6 bases and J 3 bases, leaving 15 bases between the germline ends. This chain's CDR3 is CATRVLGALYNEQFS. The CDR3 region has the DNA TGTGCCACCAGGGTCCTAGGGGCCCTCTACAATGAGCAGTTCTCC.

V and J are TRBV5-1 and TRBJ2-6; D possibly corresponds to TRBD1 (6 bases). Germline V gene lookup returns CDR1 SGHRS and CDR2 YFSETQ. CDR3 length equals 15 residues. Trimming pared 5 bases from V and 5 bases from J, leaving 14 bases between. The CDR3 is CASRGSGTRANVLTF. The DNA for the CDR3 is TGCGCCAGCAGAGGTTCCGGGACAAGGGCCAACGTCCTGACTTTC.

J is TRBJ1-6 and V is TRBV23-1; D call uncertain. TRBV23-1 carries the ORF label, with uncertain function. Trimming stripped 2 bases from V and 13 bases from J, with 9 bases between. The CDR3 is made up of 12 amino acids. CDR3 residues: CASSQNLGPLHF. CDR3 DNA: TGCGCCAGCAGTCAAAATTTGGGGCCCCTCCACTTT.

The gene calls are TRBV24-1 and TRBJ2-1; 11 bases are a match to TRBD2. The junction had 6 bases not matched to a gene; V was cut back by 3 bases and J by 6 bases. The CDR3 length is 16 residues. Germline CDR1 KGHDR, CDR2 SFDVKD. CDR3 bases: TGTGCCACCAGTGATGTTAGCGGGGGGGCCTTCAATGAGCAGTTCTTC. Translated, it gives CATSDVSGGAFNEQFF.

This clonotype was observed a few times. The J gene is TRBJ1-5, the V gene TRBV5-1, with D perhaps matching TRBD1 (5 bases). Germline V CDR1 and CDR2: SGHRS, YFSETQ. The V end was cut by 0 bases, the J end by 0 bases, with 7 bases between. The CDR3 runs to 15 residues. CDR3 protein: CASSLGTNSNQPQHF. Here the CDR3 DNA reads TGCGCCAGCAGCTTGGGGACAAATAGCAATCAGCCCCAGCATTTT.

In this sample, this clonotype turned up a few times. The chain employs TRBV20-1 and TRBJ2-6; D gene unclear. The V gene's germline CDR1 is DFQATT and CDR2 SNEGSKA (reference sequence). This CDR3 comprises 16 residues. Trimming pared 3 bases from V and 0 bases from J, leaving 12 bases between. CDR3 protein: CSARGFVSSGANVLTF. DNA for the CDR3: TGCAGTGCTAGGGGCTTCGTGAGCTCTGGGGCCAACGTCCTGACTTTC.

This sequence joins TRBV5-8 and TRBJ2-1; D is possibly TRBD1 (6 bases). Trimming stripped 5 bases from V and 6 bases from J, with 15 bases between. CDR3 size: 14 residues. The germline CDR1 and CDR2 sequences are SGHTS and YDEGEE. The CDR3 nucleotides read TGTGCCAGCAGTCTCCTCACAGGGCGCAATGAGCAGTTCTTC. As protein: CASSLLTGRNEQFF.

The chain uses TRBV11-2 and TRBJ1-1; D might be TRBD1 (5 bases). Trimming shortened V by 2 bases and J by 11 bases, and 15 bases separated the two germline ends. Germline CDR1 and CDR2: SGHAT and FQNNGV. This CDR3 is built from 13 residues. The CDR3 DNA sequence: TGTGCCAGCAGCTTATTGCGGGTAGGGGAGGCTTTCTTT. Amino acids: CASSLLRVGEAFF.

This clonotype was observed once. This chain uses TRBV18 with TRBJ1-1, with 7 positions matching TRBD1. The CDR3 is 16 residues long. Looked up from germline, CDR1 is KGHSH and CDR2 is LQKENI. Trimming at V came to 3 bases and at J to 0 bases, leaving 7 bases not matched to a gene. CDR3 region: CASSPSTGRLNTEAFF. DNA of the CDR3: TGTGCCAGCTCACCCTCGACAGGGCGGCTGAACACTGAAGCTTTCTTT.

This clonotype was observed a handful of times. The chain couples TRBV10-3 to TRBJ2-7; D is ambiguous. This CDR3 has 15 amino acids. The V gene lost 6 bases and the J gene lost 5 bases, with 20 bases spanning the gap. From germline, CDR1 is ENHRY and CDR2 SYGVKD. The CDR3 loop reads CAIRPDPPNYHEQYV. The CDR3 DNA is TGTGCCATCAGACCGGACCCGCCTAACTATCACGAGCAGTACGTC.